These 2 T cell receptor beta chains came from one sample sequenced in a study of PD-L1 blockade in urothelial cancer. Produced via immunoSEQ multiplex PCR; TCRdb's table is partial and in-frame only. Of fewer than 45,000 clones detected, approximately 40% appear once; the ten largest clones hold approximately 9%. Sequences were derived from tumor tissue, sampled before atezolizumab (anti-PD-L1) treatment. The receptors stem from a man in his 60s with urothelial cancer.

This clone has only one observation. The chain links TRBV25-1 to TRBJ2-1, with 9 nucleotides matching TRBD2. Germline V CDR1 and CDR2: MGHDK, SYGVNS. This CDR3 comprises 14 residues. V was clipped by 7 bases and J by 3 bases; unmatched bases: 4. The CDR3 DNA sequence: TGTGCCAGCACTCCTAGCGGGGTCTACAATGAGCAGTTCTTC. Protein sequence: CASTPSGVYNEQFF. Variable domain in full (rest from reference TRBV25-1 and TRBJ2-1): EADIYQTPRYLVIGTGKKITLECSQTMGHDKMYWYQQDPGMELHLIHYSYGVNSTEKGDLSSESTVSRIRTEHFPLTLESARPSHTSQYLCASTPSGVYNEQFFGPGTRLTVL.

The CDR3 DNA follows: TGTGCCAGCAGCTTAGGGCGGACTAGCGGGCCTGCGGAGGACATTCAGTACTTC. Translated: CASSLGRTSGPAEDIQYF. The chain employs TRBV11-1 and TRBJ2-4, with 11 bases matching TRBD2. The CDR3 consists of 18 residues. The germline V gene encodes CDR1 SGHAT and CDR2 FQDESV (reference sequence). V trimming: 1 base; J trimming: 8 bases; junction bases outside the gene matches: 13.